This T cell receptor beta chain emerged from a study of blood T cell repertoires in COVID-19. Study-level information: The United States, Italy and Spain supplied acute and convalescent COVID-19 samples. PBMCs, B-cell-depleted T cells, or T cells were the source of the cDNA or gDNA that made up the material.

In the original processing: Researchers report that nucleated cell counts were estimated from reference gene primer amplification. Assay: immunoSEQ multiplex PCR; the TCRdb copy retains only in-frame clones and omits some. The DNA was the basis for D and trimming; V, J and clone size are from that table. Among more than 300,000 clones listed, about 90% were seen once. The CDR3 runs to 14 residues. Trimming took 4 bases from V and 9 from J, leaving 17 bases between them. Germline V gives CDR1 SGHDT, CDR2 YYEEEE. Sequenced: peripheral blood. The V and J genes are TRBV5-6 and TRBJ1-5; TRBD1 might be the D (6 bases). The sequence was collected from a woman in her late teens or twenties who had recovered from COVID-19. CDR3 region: CASSPAQGLGPQHF. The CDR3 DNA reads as TGTGCCAGCAGCCCCGCCCAGGGGCTAGGGCCCCAGCATTTT.